The source of this T cell receptor beta chain is a study of regulatory T cells in long-lasting Graves disease. As for time point: newly diagnosed GD, antithyroid drugs for less than 3 months. RNA isolated from PBMCs was used to make the TCR library. Roughly 9 milliliters of peripheral blood were taken and placed in EDTA tubes. With regard to this clonotype: Its antigen is not known.

CDR3 size: 14 residues. V lost 4 bases to trimming and J lost 1 base, with 10 bases between them. The germline V gene encodes CDR1 SNHLY and CDR2 FYNNEI. Study-wide points: New patients shared around 980 public clonotypes, and persistent patients shared more, with 2,500 to 3,000. Persistent Graves' cases showed lower TCR diversity than newly diagnosed cases.

The TCR beta library used iRepertoire HTBI primers with Arm-PCR amplification of CDR3. Each CDR3 protein gets one entry after TCRdb re-called the multiplex PCR reads with MiXCR. The data hold about 400,000 distinct CDR3 sequences, with 15% to 17% observed a single time. The chain uses TRBV2 and TRBJ1-1; D unresolved. The origin of this receptor is a female donor with Graves disease. The starting material was peripheral blood mononuclear cells (PBMCs), obtained at new diagnosis, from a patient treated with antithyroid drugs. DNA for the CDR3: TGTGCCAGCAGTGGGAAAGTTACGAACACTGAAGCTTTCTTT. Protein product: CASSGKVTNTEAFF.